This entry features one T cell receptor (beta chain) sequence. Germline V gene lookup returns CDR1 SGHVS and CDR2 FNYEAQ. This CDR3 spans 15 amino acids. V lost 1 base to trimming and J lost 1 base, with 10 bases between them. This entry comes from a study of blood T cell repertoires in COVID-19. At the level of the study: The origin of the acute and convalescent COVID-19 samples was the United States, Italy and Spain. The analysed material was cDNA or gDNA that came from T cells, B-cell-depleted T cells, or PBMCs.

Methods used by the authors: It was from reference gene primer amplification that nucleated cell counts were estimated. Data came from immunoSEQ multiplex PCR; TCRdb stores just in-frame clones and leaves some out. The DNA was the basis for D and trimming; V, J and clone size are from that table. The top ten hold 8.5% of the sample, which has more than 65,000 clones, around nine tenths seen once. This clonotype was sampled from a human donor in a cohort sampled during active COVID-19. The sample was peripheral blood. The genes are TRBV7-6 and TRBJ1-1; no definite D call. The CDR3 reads CASSLVASGNTEAFF. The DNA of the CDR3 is TGTGCCAGCAGCTTAGTAGCCTCCGGGAACACTGAAGCTTTCTTT.